The 30 T cell receptor beta chains given below trace back to one sample, sequenced in a study of blood T cell repertoires in COVID-19 (dated by TCRdb to the early 2020s). The receptor library was made with the immunoSEQ multiplex PCR assay. Entries here come from immuneACCESS through TCRdb and include only in-frame sequences with V and J called. Some clones fail to appear in such tables; in the studies checked, an unresolved V gene covers under half of the shortfall, and the cause of the remainder is unknown. This sample has under 250,000 clones in its table, and approximately 84% of those were observed once. The ten largest account for around 10% of the sample. Specimen: peripheral blood. The receptor source for this set is a man aged 50 or older with COVID-19, enrolled during active disease.

The CDR3 DNA reads as TGTGCCAGCAGGGGGCCTAGCGTATACGGCTCCTACGAGCAGTACTTC. This translates into CASRGPSVYGSYEQYF. The V call is TRBV2, the J call TRBJ2-7; TRBD2 might be the D (6 bases). Trimming shortened V by 6 bases and J by 0 bases, and 18 bases separated the two germline ends. The CDR3 consists of 16 residues. Germline V CDR1 and CDR2: SNHLY, FYNNEI.

The chain employs TRBV5-6 and TRBJ1-2; D remains unclear. V was trimmed by 1 base and J by 2 bases, leaving 12 bases between them. CDR3 length: 15 residues. The germline V gene encodes CDR1 SGHDT and CDR2 YYEEEE. The CDR3 here is CASSLFLGRNYGYTF. The CDR3 nucleotides read TGTGCCAGCAGCTTGTTTTTGGGCAGAAACTATGGCTACACCTTC.

The chain is built from TRBV12-3 or TRBV12-4 and TRBJ1-1; D may be TRBD1 (5 bases). The CDR3 runs 13 residues. Trimming shortened V by 6 bases and J by 1 base, and 9 bases separated the two germline ends. CDR3 in amino acids: CASRSTENTEAFF. The CDR3 DNA reads as TGTGCCAGCAGATCGACAGAGAACACTGAAGCTTTCTTT.

V usage is TRBV5-1 and J usage is TRBJ1-6; tentatively, D is TRBD1 (6 bases). Trimming pared 7 bases from V and 7 bases from J, leaving 21 bases between. Germline V CDR1 and CDR2: SGHRS, YFSETQ. The CDR3 covers 16 residues. CDR3 DNA sequence: TGCGCCAGCGGCCTGACTCCCACAGGGAACAATTCACCCCTCCACTTT. It translates to CASGLTPTGNNSPLHF.

Written as DNA, the CDR3 is TGTGCCAGCAGTTACAAGGGGGCCGGGGGCTACACCTTC. Translated, it gives CASSYKGAGGYTF. The chain links TRBV6-2 or TRBV6-3 to TRBJ1-2; TRBD1 matches at 7 bases. Germline V gene sequence: CDR1 MNHEY, CDR2 SVGEGT. The trim removed 2 bases at V and 8 bases at J, leaving 5 bases unmatched. This CDR3 comprises 13 residues.

The chain joins TRBV9 to TRBJ2-7; TRBD2 aligns across 7 bases. With V trimmed by 4 bases and J by 6 bases, 10 bases remained unmatched. CDR1 and CDR2 (germline): SGDLS, YYNGEE. This CDR3 region has 14 residues. In nucleotides, the CDR3 is TGTGCCAGCAGCTCCACTAGCGACTCGGGCGAGCAGTACTTC. Translated, it gives CASSSTSDSGEQYF. Full variable domain (rest looked up from reference TRBV9 and TRBJ2-7): DSGVTQTPKHLITATGQRVTLRCSPRSGDLSVYWYQQSLDQGLQFLIQYYNGEERAKGNILERFSAQQFPDLHSELNLSSLELGDSALYFCASSSTSDSGEQYFGPGTRLTVT.

The chain is built from TRBV18 and TRBJ1-1; D is uncertain. This CDR3 region has 17 residues. The V end was cut by 1 base, the J end by 4 bases, with 19 bases between. The germline V gene encodes CDR1 KGHSH and CDR2 LQKENI. CDR3 nucleotide sequence: TGTGCCAGCTCACCACTGGAGGGCGTAGATGATCGCACTGAAGCTTTCTTT. This sequence encodes CASSPLEGVDDRTEAFF.

V and J are TRBV6-6 and TRBJ1-4; D is unclear. CDR3 length: 16 amino acids. The ends were cut back, 0 bases at V and 9 bases at J, with 17 bases in the middle. Germline V gene sequence: CDR1 MNHNY, CDR2 SVGAGI (reference sequence). The CDR3 coding sequence is TGTGCCAGCAGTTACTCAGGCCCCACCACGGGAAAAAAACTGTTTTTT. Translating it yields CASSYSGPTTGKKLFF.

The rearrangement uses TRBV5-6 and TRBJ2-3; TRBD2 aligns across 8 bases. The CDR3 is made up of 16 amino acids. Losses at the gene ends were 0 bases for V and 8 bases for J; bases not matched to a gene: 11. CDR1 and CDR2 from the germline V gene are SGHDT and YYEEEE. CDR3 sequence reads: CASSLGGGGRRGTQYF. DNA of the CDR3: TGTGCCAGCAGCTTGGGCGGCGGGGGGCGTAGGGGTACGCAGTATTTT.

CDR3 in amino acids: CASSEGSGANVLTF. The CDR3 nucleotides are TGCGCCAGCAGCGAGGGCTCTGGGGCCAACGTCCTGACTTTC. V is TRBV5-1 and J is TRBJ2-6, with D perhaps TRBD2 (5 bases). Germline V gives CDR1 SGHRS, CDR2 YFSETQ. The length of the CDR3 is 14 residues. The V gene lost 4 bases and the J gene lost 0 bases, with 5 bases spanning the gap.

V gene TRBV7-2 combines with J gene TRBJ2-1; perhaps TRBD2 as D (5 bases). The ends were cut back, 4 bases at V and 0 bases at J, with 10 bases in the middle. In germline, CDR1 is SGHTA, CDR2 FQGNSA. The length of the CDR3 is 15 residues. The CDR3 nucleotides are TGTGCCAGCAGCTCGGACTGGAGCTCCTACAATGAGCAGTTCTTC. Amino acid sequence: CASSSDWSSYNEQFF.

The sample holds one count of this clone. This chain connects TRBV11-2 to TRBJ1-1; possible D gene TRBD1, 6 bases. Trimming pared 3 bases from V and 1 base from J, leaving 12 bases between. The CDR3 runs to 15 residues. CDR1 and CDR2 (germline): SGHAT, FQNNGV. For the CDR3, the DNA is TGTGCCAGCAGCTTGCAATGGACAGCGAACACTGAAGCTTTCTTT. This sequence encodes CASSLQWTANTEAFF. Based on the CDR3 plus reference TRBV11-2 and TRBJ1-1, the full variable domain is EAGVAQSPRYKIIEKRQSVAFWCNPISGHATLYWYQQILGQGPKLLIQFQNNGVVDDSQLPKDRFSAERLKGVDSTLKIQPAKLEDSAVYLCASSLQWTANTEAFFGQGTRLTVV.

The chain employs TRBV18 and TRBJ2-5; 9 bases are shared with TRBD1. The germline CDR1 and CDR2 sequences are KGHSH and LQKENI. This CDR3 comprises 18 residues. V was pared by 2 bases and J by 0 bases, with 10 bases of the junction left unmatched. The CDR3 loop reads CASSPSGTGPRYQETQYF. Written as DNA, the CDR3 is TGTGCCAGCTCACCATCCGGGACAGGGCCCCGGTACCAAGAGACCCAGTACTTC.

This chain uses TRBV18 with TRBJ1-5, with TRBD1 matching over 7 bases. The CDR3 spans 17 residues. The germline CDR1 and CDR2 sequences are KGHSH and LQKENI. Trimming cost V 3 bases and J 11 bases; bases outside gene matches: 19. The CDR3 region has the DNA TGTGCCAGCTCACCTGGGACAGTCGATAGCAATCAGGGGGCCCAGCATTTT. This gives the protein CASSPGTVDSNQGAQHF.

The chain couples TRBV11-2 to TRBJ1-6; 7 nucleotides line up with TRBD1. From germline, CDR1 is SGHAT and CDR2 FQNNGV. V trimming: 5 bases; J trimming: 4 bases; junction bases outside the gene matches: 5. The CDR3 runs 15 residues. The CDR3 DNA is TGTGCCAGCAGCCCCGGGACAGCTTATAATTCACCCCTCCACTTT. Translated: CASSPGTAYNSPLHF.

The CDR3 spells CASSIRQGSNEKLFF. CDR3 in DNA: TGTGCCAGCAGTATTCGACAGGGCTCTAATGAAAAACTGTTTTTT. The gene calls are TRBV6-5 and TRBJ1-4; the match to TRBD1 covers 7 bases. Trimming took 5 bases from V and 3 from J; bases not matched to a gene: 6. Germline lookup yields CDR1 MNHEY and CDR2 SVGAGI. The CDR3 extends over 15 amino acids.

The chain links TRBV19 to TRBJ1-1; D is uncertain. This CDR3 is 15 amino acids long. Germline lookup yields CDR1 LNHDA and CDR2 SQIVND (reference sequence). Trimming pared 5 bases from V and 1 base from J, leaving 14 bases between. This chain's CDR3 is CASSLSAAANTEAFF. The CDR3 bases are TGTGCCAGTAGTCTGTCCGCGGCAGCGAACACTGAAGCTTTCTTT.

This clone was recorded a few times. The rearrangement joins TRBV7-9 to TRBJ1-1; 7 positions match TRBD1. V was pared by 4 bases and J by 8 bases, with 13 bases of the junction left unmatched. The CDR3 runs to 15 residues. Germline V gene data show CDR1 as SEHNR and CDR2 as FQNEAQ (reference sequence). The CDR3 spells CASSWVGGALSEAFF. Written as DNA, the CDR3 is TGTGCCAGCAGCTGGGTAGGGGGCGCATTATCAGAAGCTTTCTTT.

The V call is TRBV2, the J call TRBJ2-7; D ambiguous. The CDR3 length is 13 residues. Germline V gives CDR1 SNHLY, CDR2 FYNNEI. Trimming removed 6 bases at V and 2 bases at J, with 11 bases between. CDR3 sequence: CASRLFPTYEQYF. The CDR3 nucleotides read TGTGCCAGCAGACTATTTCCCACCTACGAGCAGTACTTC.

The rearrangement links TRBV7-2 to TRBJ2-7; 14 bases fit TRBD2. V gave up 1 base and J gave up 5 bases; unmatched junction bases: 4. Looked up from germline, CDR1 is SGHTA and CDR2 is FQGNSA. The CDR3 is 16 residues long. The CDR3 region is CASSLVGTSGRNEQYF. The CDR3 nucleotides read TGTGCCAGCAGCTTAGTTGGGACTAGCGGGAGAAACGAGCAGTACTTC.

The J gene is TRBJ2-7, the V gene TRBV30; maybe TRBD1 (6 bases). V was cut by 1 base and J by 6 bases, with 13 bases left in between. The CDR3 loop spans 13 amino acids. Germline V gene lookup returns CDR1 GTSNPN and CDR2 SVGIG (reference sequence). CDR3 in amino acids: CAWSDDRLSEQYF. CDR3 DNA sequence: TGTGCCTGGAGTGATGACAGGCTTAGCGAGCAGTACTTC.

As for this clone: The sample carries other DNA sequences with the same CDR3. The V and J genes are TRBV7-9 and TRBJ2-1; D may be TRBD2 (6 bases). The V and J ends lost 3 bases and 4 bases respectively, with 10 bases between them. Germline V gives CDR1 SEHNR, CDR2 FQNEAQ (reference sequence). The CDR3 contains 14 residues. The CDR3 DNA sequence: TGTGCCAGCAGCTTGGCCGGGACTTACAATGAGCAGTTCTTC. Translated, it gives CASSLAGTYNEQFF.

The chain is built from TRBV11-2 and TRBJ2-7; 7 bases align to TRBD1. There are 14 residues in the CDR3. The V segment lost 1 base and the J segment 2 bases; nucleotides outside the gene matches: 2. CDR1 and CDR2 from the germline V gene are SGHAT and FQNNGV. The CDR3 nucleotides read TGTGCCAGCAGCTTAGGTGGGACAGCCTACGAGCAGTACTTC. This sequence encodes CASSLGGTAYEQYF.

Regarding this clone: An end of the junction does not agree with germline; a read error may underlie this. This same CDR3 is encoded by further DNA sequences in the sample. The gene calls are TRBV5-6 and TRBJ1-5; D remains unclear. Looked up from germline, CDR1 is SGHDT and CDR2 is YYEEEE. The CDR3 is 14 residues long. CDR3 nucleotide sequence: TGCGCCAGCAGCTTATTGGCTAGCAATCAGCCCCAGCATTTT. It encodes CASSLLASNQPQHF.

The chain uses TRBV7-2 and TRBJ2-7; D unresolved. Trimming cost V 5 bases and J 3 bases, with 5 bases left between them. The CDR3 covers 11 residues. CDR1 SGHTA and CDR2 FQGNSA come from the germline V gene. CDR3 DNA sequence: TGTGCCAGCAGCAAATACTACGAGCAGTACTTC. This sequence encodes CASSKYYEQYF. The entire variable domain, with the rest obtained from reference TRBV7-2 and TRBJ2-7, is as follows: GAGVSQSPSNKVTEKGKDVELRCDPISGHTALYWYRQSLGQGLEFLIYFQGNSAPDKSGLPSDRFSAERTGGSVSTLTIQRTQQEDSAVYLCASSKYYEQYFGPGTRLTVT.

In its sample, this clone was seen a few times. The chain has TRBV19 and TRBJ1-5; D might be TRBD1 (5 bases). The V end was cut by 5 bases, the J end by 5 bases, with 13 bases between. CDR3 length equals 14 residues. The germline gives CDR1 LNHDA, CDR2 SQIVND (reference sequence). CDR3 nucleotides: TGTGCCAGTAGTCCGACAACAGGTTATCAGCCCCAGCATTTT. Translated: CASSPTTGYQPQHF.

V usage is TRBV12-3 or TRBV12-4 and J usage is TRBJ1-3; no definite D call. The V gene lost 8 bases and the J gene lost 0 bases, with 8 bases spanning the gap. This CDR3 spans 13 amino acids. CDR3 residues: CASDSRSGNTIYF. The CDR3 nucleotides are TGTGCCAGCGACTCGCGCTCTGGAAACACCATATATTTT.

This clone came up once. An end of the junction differs from the germline gene, which may be a read error. The chain has TRBV3-1 (or the pseudogene TRBV3-2) and TRBJ2-7, with D maybe TRBD1 (5 bases). Germline V gives CDR1 LGHDT, CDR2 YNNKEL (reference sequence). The CDR3 length is 13 residues. The CDR3 nucleotides read TGTGCCAGTATGGGGCTTTCCTCCTACGAGCAGCACTTC. Translating it yields CASMGLSSYEQHF.

The DNA of the CDR3 is TGTGCCAGCAGCTTTTTACCGGGAGGGCCCACAGATACGCAGTATTTT. It specifies CASSFLPGGPTDTQYF. The V call is TRBV7-6, the J call TRBJ2-3, with 8 bases identical to TRBD2. Trimming at V came to 3 bases and at J to 2 bases, leaving 7 bases not matched to a gene. From germline, CDR1 is SGHVS and CDR2 FNYEAQ. The CDR3 extends over 16 amino acids.

The DNA for the CDR3 is TGTGCCAGCAGTCCCGTGACAGGGACCACTGAAGCTTTCTTT. Amino acids: CASSPVTGTTEAFF. V and J are TRBV27 and TRBJ1-1; 7 bases fit TRBD1. V shed 5 bases, J shed 4 bases, and the junction held 7 bases outside the gene matches. CDR3 size: 14 residues. Germline CDR1 is MNHEY and CDR2 is SMNVEV (reference sequence).